This TCR beta chain is from a study of cytomegalovirus exposure and HLA in healthy donors. The study ran its PCR with 60 Vbeta and 13 Jbeta primers. The protocol was immunoSEQ multiplex PCR, while the TCRdb copy is restricted to in-frame clones and leaves out a portion. The data contain around 140,000 clones, about four fifths of them singletons. Study conclusions and caveats: The classifier reportedly diagnosed cytomegalovirus status with high sensitivity and specificity.

V was clipped by 7 bases and J by 3 bases; unmatched bases: 9. The CDR3 has 13 amino acids. Germline CDR1 is SQVTM and CDR2 is ANQGSEA. On this clone itself: Its antigen is not known.

The receptor was derived from a male donor in good health and CMV-seronegative. The chain recombines TRBV29-1 with TRBJ2-7, with 7 bases matching TRBD2. Sequencing input: PBMCs. CDR3 nucleotides: TGCAGCGCCTGGGGGGGGGAGAACTACGAGCAGTACTTC. It codes for CSAWGGENYEQYF.